These 2 T cell receptor beta chains share one sample of origin, sequenced in a study of T cells expressing NK-cell markers. TCRdb re-called the 5' RACE reads and shows each CDR3 protein once, DNA omitted. The record lists some 390,000 distinct CDR3 sequences, of which the ten most abundant hold around 11%. Material: blood T cells: a sorted CD56 or NKG2C T cell subset, CD4+ or CD8+ T cells, or bulk PBMC T cells (not recorded which). The origin of the receptors is a woman between 45 and 60 years old in good health.

This sequence joins TRBV5-1 and TRBJ1-1; TCRdb's D call of TRBD1 is untestable without DNA. The CDR3 is made up of 17 amino acids. CDR1 SGHRS and CDR2 YFSETQ come from the germline V gene. CDR3 loop: CASSLAGTGYLNTEAFF.

The chain employs TRBV4-1 and TRBJ2-7; the TCRdb call, TRBD1, lacks DNA for checking. The CDR3 has 14 amino acids. Germline CDR1 reads MGHRA; CDR2 reads YSYEKL. The CDR3 here is CASSQDLRGFEQYF.